The sequence of this TCR beta chain was determined in a study of identifying expanded T cells in peripheral blood. Collection occurred without any documented infections or immune events in donors. On this clone: No antigen is known for it.

Some clones are missing from TCRdb's copy, which holds only in-frame ones; the method was immunoSEQ multiplex PCR. The sample has some 78,000 clones, 84% seen once. Study-wide results and caveats: Differentially abundant clones: approximately 1.3 between replicates, around 17 at approximately two weeks, approximately 18 at four. Two-week clone count variance significantly increased as total template count grew.

There are 15 residues in the CDR3. Germline V gene lookup returns CDR1 SGDLS and CDR2 YYNGEE. V shed 0 bases and J 3 bases; nucleotides not matched to a gene: 6. J is TRBJ2-7 and V is TRBV9, with 7 bases matching TRBD2. This TCR was sampled from a person between 18 and 70 years old in good health. Input material: blood. The CDR3 spells CASSVGGLGFYEQYF. DNA of the CDR3: TGTGCCAGCAGCGTAGGTGGACTAGGGTTCTACGAGCAGTACTTC.